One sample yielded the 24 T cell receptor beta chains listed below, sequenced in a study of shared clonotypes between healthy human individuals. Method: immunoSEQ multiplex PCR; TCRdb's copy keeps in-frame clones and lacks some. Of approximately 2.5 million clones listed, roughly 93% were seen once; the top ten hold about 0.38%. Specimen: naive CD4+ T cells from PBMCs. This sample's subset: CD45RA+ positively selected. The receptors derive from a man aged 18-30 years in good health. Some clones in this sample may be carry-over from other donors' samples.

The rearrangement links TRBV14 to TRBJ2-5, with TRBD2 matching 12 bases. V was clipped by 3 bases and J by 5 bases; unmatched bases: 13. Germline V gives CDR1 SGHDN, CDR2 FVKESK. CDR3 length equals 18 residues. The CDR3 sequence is CASSHRLRLAGVMETQYF. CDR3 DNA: TGTGCCAGCAGCCACAGACTTCGACTAGCGGGAGTTATGGAGACCCAGTACTTC.

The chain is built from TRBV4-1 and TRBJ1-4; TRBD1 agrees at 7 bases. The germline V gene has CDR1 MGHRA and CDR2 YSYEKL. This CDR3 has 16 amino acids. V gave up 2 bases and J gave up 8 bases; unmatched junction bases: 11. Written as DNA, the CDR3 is TGCGCCAGCAGCCAAATTTTCCTACCAGGGGGAGAAAAACTGTTTTTT. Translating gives CASSQIFLPGGEKLFF.

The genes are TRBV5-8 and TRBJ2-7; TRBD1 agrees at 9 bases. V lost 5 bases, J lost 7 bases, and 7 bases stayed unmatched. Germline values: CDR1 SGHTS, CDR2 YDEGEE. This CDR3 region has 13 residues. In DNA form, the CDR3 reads TGTGCCAGCAGTTCGACAGGGGGTGAAGAGCAGTACTTC. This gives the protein CASSSTGGEEQYF.

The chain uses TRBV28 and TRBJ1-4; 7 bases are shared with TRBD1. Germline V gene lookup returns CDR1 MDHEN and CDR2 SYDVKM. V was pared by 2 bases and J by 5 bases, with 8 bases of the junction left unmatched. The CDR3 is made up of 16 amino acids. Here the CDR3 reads CASSLAGGTANEKLFF. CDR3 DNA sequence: TGTGCCAGCAGTTTAGCAGGCGGGACAGCCAATGAAAAACTGTTTTTT.

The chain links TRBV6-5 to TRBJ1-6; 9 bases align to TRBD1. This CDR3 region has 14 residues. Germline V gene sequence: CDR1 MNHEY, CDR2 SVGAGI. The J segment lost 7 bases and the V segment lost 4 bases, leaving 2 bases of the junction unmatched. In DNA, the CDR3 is TGTGCCAGCAGTTCCGGGACAGGGAATTCACCCCTCCACTTT. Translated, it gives CASSSGTGNSPLHF.

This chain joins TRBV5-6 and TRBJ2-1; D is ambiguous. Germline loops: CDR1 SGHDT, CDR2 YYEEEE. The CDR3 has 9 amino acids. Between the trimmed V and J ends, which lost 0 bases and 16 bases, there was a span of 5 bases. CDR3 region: CASSLDLFF. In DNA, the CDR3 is TGTGCCAGCAGCTTGGATCTTTTCTTC.

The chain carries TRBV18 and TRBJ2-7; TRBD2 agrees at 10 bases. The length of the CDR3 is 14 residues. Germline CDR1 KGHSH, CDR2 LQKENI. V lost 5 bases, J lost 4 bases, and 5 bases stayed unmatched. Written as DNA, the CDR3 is TGTGCCAGCTCATCAGCGGGAGGGGGGTACGAGCAGTACTTC. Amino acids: CASSSAGGGYEQYF.

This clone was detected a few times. The CDR3 spells CSVGFRGDQPQHF. CDR3 DNA sequence: TGCAGCGTCGGGTTCAGGGGGGATCAGCCCCAGCATTTT. The gene calls are TRBV29-1 and TRBJ1-5, with TRBD1 identical over 7 bases. Germline V gene data show CDR1 as SQVTM and CDR2 as ANQGSEA. CDR3 length: 13 amino acids. The junction had 7 bases not matched to a gene; V was cut back by 6 bases and J by 5 bases.

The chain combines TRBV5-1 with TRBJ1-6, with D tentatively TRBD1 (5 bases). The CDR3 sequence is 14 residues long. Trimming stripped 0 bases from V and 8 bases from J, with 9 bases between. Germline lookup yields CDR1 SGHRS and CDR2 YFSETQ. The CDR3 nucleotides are TGCGCCAGCAGCTTGGGACAGTGGGATTCACCCCTCCACTTT. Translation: CASSLGQWDSPLHF.

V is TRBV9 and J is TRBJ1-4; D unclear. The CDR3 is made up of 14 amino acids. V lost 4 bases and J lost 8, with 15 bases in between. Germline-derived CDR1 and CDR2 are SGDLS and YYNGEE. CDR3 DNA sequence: TGTGCCAGCAGCATAAGAGGCGGGGAGGAAAAACTGTTTTTT. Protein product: CASSIRGGEEKLFF.

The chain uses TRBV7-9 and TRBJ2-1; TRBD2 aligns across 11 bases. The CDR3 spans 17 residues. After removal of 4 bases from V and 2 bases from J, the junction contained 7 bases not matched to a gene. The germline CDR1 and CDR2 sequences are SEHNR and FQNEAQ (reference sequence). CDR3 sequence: CASSSLTSGSAYNEQFF. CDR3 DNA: TGTGCCAGCAGCTCCCTTACTAGCGGGAGCGCCTACAATGAGCAGTTCTTC.

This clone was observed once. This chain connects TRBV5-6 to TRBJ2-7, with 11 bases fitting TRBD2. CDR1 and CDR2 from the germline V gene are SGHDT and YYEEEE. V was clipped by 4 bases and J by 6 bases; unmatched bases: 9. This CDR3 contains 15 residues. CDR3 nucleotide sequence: TGTGCCAGCAGCCCGGACCTAGCGGGAGGCTGCGAGCAGTACTTC. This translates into CASSPDLAGGCEQYF.

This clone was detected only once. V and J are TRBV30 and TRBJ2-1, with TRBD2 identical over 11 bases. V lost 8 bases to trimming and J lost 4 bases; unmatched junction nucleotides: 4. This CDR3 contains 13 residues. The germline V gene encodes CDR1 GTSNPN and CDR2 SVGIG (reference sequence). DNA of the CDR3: TGTGCCGCCGGGACTAGCGGATACAATGAGCAGTTCTTC. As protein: CAAGTSGYNEQFF.

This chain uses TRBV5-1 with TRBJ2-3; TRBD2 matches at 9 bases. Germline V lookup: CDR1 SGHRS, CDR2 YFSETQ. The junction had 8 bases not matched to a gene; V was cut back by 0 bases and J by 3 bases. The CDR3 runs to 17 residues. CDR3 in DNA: TGCGCCAGCAGCTTGGAGACTAGCGGAGTCGCGACAGATACGCAGTATTTT. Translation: CASSLETSGVATDTQYF. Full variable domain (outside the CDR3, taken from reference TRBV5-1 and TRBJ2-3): KAGVTQTPRYLIKTRGQQVTLSCSPISGHRSVSWYQQTPGQGLQFLFEYFSETQRNKGNFPGRFSGRQFSNSRSEMNVSTLELGDSALYLCASSLETSGVATDTQYFGPGTRLTVL.

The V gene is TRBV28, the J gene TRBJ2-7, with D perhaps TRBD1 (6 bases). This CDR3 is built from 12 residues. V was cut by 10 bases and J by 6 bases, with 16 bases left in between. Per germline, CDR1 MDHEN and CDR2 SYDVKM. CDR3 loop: CANRDPPFEQYF. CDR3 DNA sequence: TGTGCCAACAGGGATCCTCCATTCGAGCAGTACTTC.

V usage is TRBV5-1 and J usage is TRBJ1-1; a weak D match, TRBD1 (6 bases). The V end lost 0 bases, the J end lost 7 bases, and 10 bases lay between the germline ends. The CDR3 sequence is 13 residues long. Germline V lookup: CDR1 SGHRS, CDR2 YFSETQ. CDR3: CASSLGGPNEAFF. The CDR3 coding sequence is TGCGCCAGCAGCTTGGGGGGGCCCAATGAAGCTTTCTTT.

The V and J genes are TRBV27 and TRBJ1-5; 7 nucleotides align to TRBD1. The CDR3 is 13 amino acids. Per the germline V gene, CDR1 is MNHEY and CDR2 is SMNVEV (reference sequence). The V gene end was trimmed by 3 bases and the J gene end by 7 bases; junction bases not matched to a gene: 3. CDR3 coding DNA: TGTGCCAGCAGTTTCAACAGGGGACAGCCCCAGCATTTT. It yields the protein CASSFNRGQPQHF.

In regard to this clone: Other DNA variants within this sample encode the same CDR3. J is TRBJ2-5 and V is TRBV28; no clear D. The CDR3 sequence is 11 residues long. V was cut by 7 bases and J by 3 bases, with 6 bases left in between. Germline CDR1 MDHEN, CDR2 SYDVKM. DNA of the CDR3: TGTGCCAGCACTACTGAAGAGACCCAGTACTTC. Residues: CASTTEETQYF.

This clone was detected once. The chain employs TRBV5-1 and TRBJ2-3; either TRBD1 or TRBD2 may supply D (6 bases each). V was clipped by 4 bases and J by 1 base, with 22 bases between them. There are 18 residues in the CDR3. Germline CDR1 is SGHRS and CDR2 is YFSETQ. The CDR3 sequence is CASSPGGGRNRGTDTQYF. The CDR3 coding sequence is TGCGCCAGCAGCCCCGGGGGCGGGCGCAACAGGGGCACAGATACGCAGTATTTT.

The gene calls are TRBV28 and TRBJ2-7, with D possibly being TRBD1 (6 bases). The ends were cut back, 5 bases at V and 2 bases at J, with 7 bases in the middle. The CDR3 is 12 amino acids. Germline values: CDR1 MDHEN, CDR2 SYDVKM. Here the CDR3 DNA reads TGTGCCAGCAGTGCAGGGGCCTACGAGCAGTACTTC. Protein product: CASSAGAYEQYF.

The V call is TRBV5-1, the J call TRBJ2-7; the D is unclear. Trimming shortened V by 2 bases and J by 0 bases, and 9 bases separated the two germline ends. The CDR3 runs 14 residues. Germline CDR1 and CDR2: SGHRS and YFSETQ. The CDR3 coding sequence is TGCGCCAGCAGCTTTCCCGAGAACTCCTACGAGCAGTACTTC. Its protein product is CASSFPENSYEQYF.

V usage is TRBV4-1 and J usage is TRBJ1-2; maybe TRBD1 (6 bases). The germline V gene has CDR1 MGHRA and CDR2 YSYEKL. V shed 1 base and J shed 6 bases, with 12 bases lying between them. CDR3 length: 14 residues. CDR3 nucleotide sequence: TGCGCCAGCAGCCAAGTCCAGGGGAGGCATGGCTACACCTTC. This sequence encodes CASSQVQGRHGYTF.

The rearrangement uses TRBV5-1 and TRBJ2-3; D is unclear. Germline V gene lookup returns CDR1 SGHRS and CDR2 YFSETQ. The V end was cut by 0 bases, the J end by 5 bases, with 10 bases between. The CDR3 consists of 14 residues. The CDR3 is CASSLVGREDTQYF. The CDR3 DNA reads TGCGCCAGCAGCTTGGTAGGCCGAGAAGATACGCAGTATTTT.

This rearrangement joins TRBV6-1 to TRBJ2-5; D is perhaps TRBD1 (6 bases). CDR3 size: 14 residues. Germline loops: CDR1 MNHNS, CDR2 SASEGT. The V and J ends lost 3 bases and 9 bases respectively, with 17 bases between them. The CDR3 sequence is CASSDPGEIGAQYF. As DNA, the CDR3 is TGTGCCAGCAGTGACCCAGGGGAGATAGGGGCCCAGTACTTC.